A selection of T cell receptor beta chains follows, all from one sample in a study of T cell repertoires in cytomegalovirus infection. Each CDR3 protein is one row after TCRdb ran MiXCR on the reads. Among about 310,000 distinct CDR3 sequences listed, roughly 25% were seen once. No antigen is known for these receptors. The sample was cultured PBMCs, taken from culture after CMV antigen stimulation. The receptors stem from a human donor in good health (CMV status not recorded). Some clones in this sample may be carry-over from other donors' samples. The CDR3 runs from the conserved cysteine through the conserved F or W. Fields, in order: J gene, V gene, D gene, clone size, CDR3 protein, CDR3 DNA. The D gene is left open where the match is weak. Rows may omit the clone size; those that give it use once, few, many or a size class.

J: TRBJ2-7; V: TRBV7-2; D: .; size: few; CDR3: CASSLVDQVYEQYF; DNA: TGTGCCAGCAGCTTAGTTGACCAGGTTTACGAGCAGTACTTC
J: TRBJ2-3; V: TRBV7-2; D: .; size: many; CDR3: CASSYQRGTDTQYF; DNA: TGTGCCAGCAGCTACCAAAGGGGCACAGATACGCAGTATTTT
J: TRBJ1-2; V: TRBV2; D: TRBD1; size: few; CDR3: CASMGTEVYYGYTF; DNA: TGTGCCAGCATGGGGACAGAAGTATACTATGGCTACACCTTC
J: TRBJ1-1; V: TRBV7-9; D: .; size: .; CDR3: CASSRSTGPGSNTEAFF; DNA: TGTGCCAGCAGCCGATCTACGGGACCAGGGTCGAACACTGAAGCTTTCTTT
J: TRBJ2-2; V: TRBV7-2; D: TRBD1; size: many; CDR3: CASSQRTGVVTGELFF; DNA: TGTGCCAGCAGCCAACGGACAGGGGTAGTCACCGGGGAGCTGTTTTTT
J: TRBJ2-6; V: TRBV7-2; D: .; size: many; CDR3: CASSWGRVGANVLTF; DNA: TGTGCCAGCAGCTGGGGCAGGGTAGGGGCCAACGTCCTGACTTTC
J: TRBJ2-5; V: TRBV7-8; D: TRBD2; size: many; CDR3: CASSTAGGPFRETQYF; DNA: TGTGCCAGCAGCACGGCGGGAGGGCCCTTTAGAGAGACCCAGTACTTC
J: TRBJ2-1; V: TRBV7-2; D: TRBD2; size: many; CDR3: CASSFLAGDSYNEQFF; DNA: TGTGCCAGCAGCTTTTTAGCGGGAGACTCCTACAATGAGCAGTTCTTC
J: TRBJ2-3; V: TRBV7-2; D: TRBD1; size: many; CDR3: CASSAGTAFGDTQYF; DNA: TGTGCCAGCAGCGCCGGGACAGCCTTCGGGGATACGCAGTATTTT
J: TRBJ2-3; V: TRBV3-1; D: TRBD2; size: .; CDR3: CASSRRLAEKPTDTQYF; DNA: TGTGCCAGCAGCCGCAGACTAGCGGAAAAACCCACAGATACGCAGTATTTT
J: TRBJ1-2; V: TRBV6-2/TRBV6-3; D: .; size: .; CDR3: CASRPLGNLGGYTF; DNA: TGTGCCAGCAGACCCCTCGGAAACCTTGGGGGCTACACCTTC
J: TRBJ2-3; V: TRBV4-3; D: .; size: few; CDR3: CASSPARSWTDTQYF; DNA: TGCGCCAGCAGCCCTGCGAGGAGTTGGACAGATACGCAGTATTTT
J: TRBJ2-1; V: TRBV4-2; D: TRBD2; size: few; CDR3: CASSLATSTYNEQFF; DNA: TGTGCCAGCAGTCTAGCGACTAGCACCTACAATGAGCAGTTCTTC
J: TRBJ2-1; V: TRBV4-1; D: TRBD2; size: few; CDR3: CASSATSGRANEQFF; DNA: TGCGCCAGCAGCGCGACTAGCGGGAGGGCGAATGAGCAGTTCTTC
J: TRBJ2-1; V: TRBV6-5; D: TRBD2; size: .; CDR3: CASSYGTNNEQFF; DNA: TGTGCCAGCAGTTACGGGACTAACAATGAGCAGTTCTTC
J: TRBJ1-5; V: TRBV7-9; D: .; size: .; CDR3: CASSPGGNQPQHF; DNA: TGTGCCAGCAGCCCCGGTGGCAATCAGCCCCAGCATTTT
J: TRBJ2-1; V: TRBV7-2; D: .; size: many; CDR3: CASSLTGYEQFF; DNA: TGTGCCAGCAGCCTTACAGGTTATGAGCAGTTCTTC
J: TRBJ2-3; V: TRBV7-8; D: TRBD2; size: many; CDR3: CASSSRTSLSTDTQYF; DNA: TGTGCCAGCAGCTCACGGACTAGTTTGAGCACAGATACGCAGTATTTT
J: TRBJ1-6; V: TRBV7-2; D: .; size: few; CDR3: CASSPPGGSGNSPLHF; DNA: TGTGCCAGCAGCCCCCCGGGGGGCTCAGGGAATTCACCCCTCCACTTT
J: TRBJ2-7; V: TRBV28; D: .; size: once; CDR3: CASSLSRGGILSYEQYF; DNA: TGTGCCAGCAGTCTGTCGAGGGGCGGGATCCTGTCCTACGAGCAGTACTTC
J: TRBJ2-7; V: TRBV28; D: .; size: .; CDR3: CASSPASIAEIVIHEQYF; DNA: TGTGCCAGCAGTCCCGCGTCGATAGCGGAAATCGTTATCCACGAGCAGTACTTC
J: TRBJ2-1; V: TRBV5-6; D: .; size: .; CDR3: CASSPSTGGYGQFF; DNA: TGTGCCAGCAGCCCCTCCACGGGGGGCTATGGGCAGTTCTTC
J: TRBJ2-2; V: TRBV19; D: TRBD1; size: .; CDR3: CASSTGTGTGELFF; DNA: TGTGCCAGTAGTACGGGGACAGGGACCGGGGAGCTGTTTTTT
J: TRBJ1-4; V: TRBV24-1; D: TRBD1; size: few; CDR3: CATSDLGQGGTNEKLFF; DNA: TGTGCCACCAGTGATTTAGGACAGGGGGGCACTAATGAAAAACTGTTTTTT